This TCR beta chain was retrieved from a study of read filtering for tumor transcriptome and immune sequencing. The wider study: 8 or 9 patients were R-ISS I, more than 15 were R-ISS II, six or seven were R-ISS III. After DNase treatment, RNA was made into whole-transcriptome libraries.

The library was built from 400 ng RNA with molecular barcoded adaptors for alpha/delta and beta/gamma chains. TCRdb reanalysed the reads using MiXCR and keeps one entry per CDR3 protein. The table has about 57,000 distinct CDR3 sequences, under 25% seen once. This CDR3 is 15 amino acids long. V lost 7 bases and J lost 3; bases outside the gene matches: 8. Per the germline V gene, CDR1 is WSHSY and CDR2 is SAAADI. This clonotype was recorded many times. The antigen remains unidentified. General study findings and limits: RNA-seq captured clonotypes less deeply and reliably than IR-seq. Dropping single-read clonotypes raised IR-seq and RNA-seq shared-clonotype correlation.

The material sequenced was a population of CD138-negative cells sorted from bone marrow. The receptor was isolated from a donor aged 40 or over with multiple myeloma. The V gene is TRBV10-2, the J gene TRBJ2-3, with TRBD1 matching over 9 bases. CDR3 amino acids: CASMERTGVTDTQYF. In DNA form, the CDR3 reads TGCGCCAGCATGGAACGGACAGGGGTAACAGATACGCAGTATTTT.